This record covers a single TCR beta chain. The CDR3 contains 15 residues. Trimming cost V 2 bases and J 0 bases, with 7 bases left between them. Per germline, CDR1 MNHEY and CDR2 SMNVEV (reference sequence). The sample originates from a study of blood T cell repertoires in COVID-19. The overall study: The United States, Italy and Spain were the sources of the acute and convalescent COVID-19 samples. From T cells, B-cell-depleted T cells, or PBMCs came the material, which was cDNA or gDNA.

Original processing notes: Reference gene primer amplification in the assay estimated nucleated cell counts. The table came from immunoSEQ multiplex PCR; TCRdb's copy has only in-frame clones and leaves some out. D and trimming come from the DNA, and the V and J calls and clone size come from that table. The sample lists 300,000 to 400,000 clones, more than 75% seen once, with more than 3% in the top ten. This chain links TRBV27 with TRBJ2-2; tentative D call: TRBD2 (5 bases). The sequencing sample was made of peripheral blood. The receptor was derived from a woman aged 50 to 60 with active or convalescent COVID-19. CDR3: CASSLRGSNTGELFF. The DNA for the CDR3 is TGTGCCAGCAGTTTAAGAGGGTCGAACACCGGGGAGCTGTTTTTT.